A selection of T cell receptor beta chains follows, all from one sample in a study of CD4 and CD8 cells across lung adenocarcinoma regions. TCRdb re-derived calls from the PCR reads in MiXCR, one entry per CDR3 protein. The table has 16,000 or so distinct CDR3 sequences, 45% to 60% seen once. Sequenced sample: CD8+ T cells from the center of a lung tumor. These receptors came from a female donor with lung adenocarcinoma. The CD4 and CD8 labels of this study may be unreliable. Both conserved end residues are part of each CDR3. A D gene is named only where the DNA matches it firmly. Some rows have no size entry. The others give once, few or many, or a class for an expanded clone.

d_call: TRBD2; v_call: TRBV4-1; clone_size: many; j_call: TRBJ2-4; cdr3_nt: TGCGCCAGCAGCCAAGGGGGCGGGACTAGCGGGAGAGCTGTAAACATTCAGTACTTC; cdr3_aa: CASSQGGGTSGRAVNIQYF
d_call: NA; v_call: TRBV6-1; clone_size: few; j_call: TRBJ1-5; cdr3_nt: TGTGCCAGCAGTGAGGGGGTTGGCAATCAGCCCCAGCATTTT; cdr3_aa: CASSEGVGNQPQHF
d_call: NA; v_call: TRBV6-5; clone_size: medium-sized; j_call: TRBJ1-1; cdr3_nt: TGTGCCAGCAGTCCCCAGGGCAGGATCGGGACTGAAGCTTTCTTT; cdr3_aa: CASSPQGRIGTEAFF
d_call: TRBD2; v_call: TRBV27; clone_size: NA; j_call: TRBJ2-7; cdr3_nt: TGTGCGGGGAGCGGGGGCCGTGTCCCAGAGACGCAGTACTTC; cdr3_aa: CAGSGGRVPETQYF
d_call: NA; v_call: TRBV6-2/TRBV6-3; clone_size: few; j_call: TRBJ1-2; cdr3_nt: TGTGCCAGCAGTTACCCAGACAGCTTTAACTATGGCTACACCTTC; cdr3_aa: CASSYPDSFNYGYTF
d_call: NA; v_call: TRBV6-1; clone_size: NA; j_call: TRBJ2-5; cdr3_nt: TGTGCCAGCAGTGAAGCCCCCGTGGTCCTCCCACGTCGGGAGCAGTACTTC; cdr3_aa: CASSEAPVVLPRREQYF
d_call: TRBD1; v_call: TRBV11-3; clone_size: many; j_call: TRBJ2-3; cdr3_nt: TGTGCCACCGGACAGGAGAAGGATACGCAGTATTTT; cdr3_aa: CATGQEKDTQYF
d_call: TRBD2; v_call: TRBV7-3; clone_size: NA; j_call: TRBJ2-1; cdr3_nt: TGTGCCAGCAGTTACGGACTAGCGGGGGCCTCGAATGAGCAGTTCTTC; cdr3_aa: CASSYGLAGASNEQFF
d_call: TRBD2; v_call: TRBV6-1; clone_size: few; j_call: TRBJ2-1; cdr3_nt: TGTGCCAGCAGTCCCCTCTTTGGGGGGGGCTCCTACAATGAGCAGTTCTTC; cdr3_aa: CASSPLFGGGSYNEQFF
d_call: NA; v_call: TRBV27; clone_size: few; j_call: TRBJ1-5; cdr3_nt: TGTGCCAGCAGTTTAGGGGGAGGGAGCAATCAGCCCCAGCATTTT; cdr3_aa: CASSLGGGSNQPQHF
d_call: NA; v_call: TRBV7-7; clone_size: NA; j_call: TRBJ2-2; cdr3_nt: TGTGCTAGCAGCACCGCCAGCGGAGAGGGTCGCGGGGAGCTGTTTTTT; cdr3_aa: CASSTASGEGRGELFF
d_call: NA; v_call: TRBV12-3/TRBV12-4; clone_size: NA; j_call: TRBJ2-5; cdr3_nt: TGTGCCCGGGGTTTGGCGCGGGTTGGCCAAGATACCCAGTACTTC; cdr3_aa: CARGLARVGQDTQYF
d_call: TRBD1; v_call: TRBV6-1; clone_size: NA; j_call: TRBJ2-7; cdr3_nt: TGTGCCAGCAGAGCAGGGGGCGCGGGGCAGTACTTC; cdr3_aa: CASRAGGAGQYF
d_call: TRBD1; v_call: TRBV6-1; clone_size: many; j_call: TRBJ2-2; cdr3_nt: TGTGCCAGAGGGACAGGGGTTTTATTGGCGAACACCGGGGAGCTGTTTTTT; cdr3_aa: CARGTGVLLANTGELFF
d_call: TRBD1; v_call: TRBV6-2/TRBV6-3; clone_size: few; j_call: TRBJ1-5; cdr3_nt: TGTGCCAGCAGTCATGCTGACAGGGGACATCAGCCCCAGCATTTT; cdr3_aa: CASSHADRGHQPQHF
d_call: NA; v_call: TRBV6-1; clone_size: few; j_call: TRBJ1-2; cdr3_nt: TGTGCCAGCAGGGGGCCTTTACAGGGAACATATGGCTACACCTTC; cdr3_aa: CASRGPLQGTYGYTF
d_call: NA; v_call: TRBV27; clone_size: NA; j_call: TRBJ2-1; cdr3_nt: TGTGCCATGGGTCCCGAGGCTGTGGGCAACGATGAGCAGTTCTTT; cdr3_aa: CAMGPEAVGNDEQFF
d_call: NA; v_call: TRBV6-1; clone_size: few; j_call: TRBJ1-1; cdr3_nt: TGTGCCAGCAGCCTGGCACCCACAGCGAACACTGAAGCTTTCTTT; cdr3_aa: CASSLAPTANTEAFF
d_call: TRBD2; v_call: TRBV6-1; clone_size: NA; j_call: TRBJ2-2; cdr3_nt: TGTGCCAGCAGGTCTAGCGGGAGGTCCACCGGGGAGCTGTTTTTT; cdr3_aa: CASRSSGRSTGELFF
d_call: NA; v_call: TRBV13; clone_size: NA; j_call: TRBJ2-5; cdr3_nt: TGTGCCAGCAGCTTTTCCCCATGGGTCAAGCAGTACTTC; cdr3_aa: CASSFSPWVKQYF
d_call: TRBD2; v_call: TRBV5-1; clone_size: once; j_call: TRBJ2-1; cdr3_nt: TGCGCCAGCAAACGGGCTAGCGGATCGTACAATGAGCAGTTCTTC; cdr3_aa: CASKRASGSYNEQFF
d_call: NA; v_call: TRBV9; clone_size: NA; j_call: TRBJ2-1; cdr3_nt: TGTGCCAGCAGCGCGCGGGTCTACAATGAGCAGTTCTTC; cdr3_aa: CASSARVYNEQFF
d_call: TRBD2; v_call: TRBV6-1; clone_size: NA; j_call: TRBJ2-3; cdr3_nt: TGTGCCAGCAGTCGTCGACTAGCGGGAGGGGCCGCAGATACGCAGTATTTC; cdr3_aa: CASSRRLAGGAADTQYF
d_call: NA; v_call: TRBV6-5; clone_size: many; j_call: TRBJ2-7; cdr3_nt: TGTGCCAGCAGTCCCGGACACCACGAGCAGTACTTC; cdr3_aa: CASSPGHHEQYF